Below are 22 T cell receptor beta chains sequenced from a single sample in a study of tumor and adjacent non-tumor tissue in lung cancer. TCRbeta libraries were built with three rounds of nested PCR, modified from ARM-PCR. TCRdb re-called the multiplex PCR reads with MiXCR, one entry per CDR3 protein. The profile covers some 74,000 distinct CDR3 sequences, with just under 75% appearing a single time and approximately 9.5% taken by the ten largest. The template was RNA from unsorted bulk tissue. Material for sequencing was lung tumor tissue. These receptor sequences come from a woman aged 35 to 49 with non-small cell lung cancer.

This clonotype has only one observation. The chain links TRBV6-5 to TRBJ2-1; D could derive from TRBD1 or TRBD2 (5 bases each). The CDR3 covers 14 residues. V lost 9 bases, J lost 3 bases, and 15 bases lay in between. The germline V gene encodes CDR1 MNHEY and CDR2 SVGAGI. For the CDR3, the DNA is TGTGCCAGTAGCTGGGACGGAAACTACAATGAGCAGTTCTTC. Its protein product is CASSWDGNYNEQFF.

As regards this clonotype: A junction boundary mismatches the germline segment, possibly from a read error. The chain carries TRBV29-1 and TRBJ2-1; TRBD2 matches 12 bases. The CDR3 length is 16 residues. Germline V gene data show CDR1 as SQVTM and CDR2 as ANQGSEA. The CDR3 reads CNVEVMTSGRGGEQFF. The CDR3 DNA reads TGCAACGTTGAAGTAATGACTAGCGGGAGAGGGGGTGAGCAGTTCTTC.

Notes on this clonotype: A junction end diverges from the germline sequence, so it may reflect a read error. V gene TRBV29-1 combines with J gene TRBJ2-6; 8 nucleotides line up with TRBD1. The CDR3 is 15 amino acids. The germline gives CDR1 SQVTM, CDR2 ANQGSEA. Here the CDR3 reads CGVDSGGSGVNVLTF. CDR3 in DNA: TGCGGCGTTGATTCAGGGGGCTCTGGGGTCAACGTCCTGACTTTC.

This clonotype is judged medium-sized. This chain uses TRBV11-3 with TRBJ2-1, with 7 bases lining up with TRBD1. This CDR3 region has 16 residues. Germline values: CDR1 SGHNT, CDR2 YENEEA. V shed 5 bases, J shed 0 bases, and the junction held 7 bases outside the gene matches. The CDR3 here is CASSNRQGSSYNEQFF. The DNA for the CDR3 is TGTGCCAGCAGCAACCGACAGGGAAGCTCCTACAATGAGCAGTTCTTC.

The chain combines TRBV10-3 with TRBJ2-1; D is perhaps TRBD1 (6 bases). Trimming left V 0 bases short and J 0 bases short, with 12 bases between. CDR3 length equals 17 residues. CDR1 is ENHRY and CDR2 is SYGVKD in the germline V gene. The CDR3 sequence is CAISESIQGGSYNEQFF. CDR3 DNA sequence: TGTGCCATCAGTGAGTCGATTCAAGGGGGCTCCTACAATGAGCAGTTCTTC.

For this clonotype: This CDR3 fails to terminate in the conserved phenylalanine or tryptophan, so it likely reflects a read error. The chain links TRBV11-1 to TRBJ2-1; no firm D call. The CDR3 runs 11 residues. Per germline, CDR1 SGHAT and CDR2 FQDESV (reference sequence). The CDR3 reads CASCLSSEQFL. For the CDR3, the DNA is TGTGCCAGCTGCTTAAGTAGTGAGCAGTTCTTA.

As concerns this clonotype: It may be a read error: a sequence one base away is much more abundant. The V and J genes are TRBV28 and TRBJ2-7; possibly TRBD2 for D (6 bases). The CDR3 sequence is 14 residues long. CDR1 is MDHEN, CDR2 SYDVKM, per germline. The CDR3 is CASSLGGASYEHYF. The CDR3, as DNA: TGTGCCAGCAGTTTAGGCGGGGCCTCCTACGAGCATTACTTC.

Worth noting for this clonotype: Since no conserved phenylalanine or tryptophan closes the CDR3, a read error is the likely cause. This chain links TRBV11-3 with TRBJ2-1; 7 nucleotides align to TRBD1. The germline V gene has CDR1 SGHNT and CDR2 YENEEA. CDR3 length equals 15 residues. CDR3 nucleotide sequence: TGTGCCAGGAGCTTTCGGCGACAGGGTAACATTGAGCAGTTCTTA. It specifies CARSFRRQGNIEQFL.

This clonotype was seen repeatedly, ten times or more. CDR3 sequence reads: CTSSQGRLAGTGELFF. In DNA, the CDR3 is TGCACCAGCAGCCAAGGACGTCTAGCGGGAACCGGGGAGCTGTTTTTT. This chain connects TRBV1 to TRBJ2-2; the table's D call TRBD2 went unverified against the DNA. TRBV1 is given as a pseudogene. The CDR3 sequence is 16 residues long.

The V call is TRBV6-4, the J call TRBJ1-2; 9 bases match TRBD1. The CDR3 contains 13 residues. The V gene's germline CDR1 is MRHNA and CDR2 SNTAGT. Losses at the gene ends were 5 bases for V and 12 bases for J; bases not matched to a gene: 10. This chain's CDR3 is CASSSDRGYDNTF. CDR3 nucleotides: TGTGCCAGCAGTTCGGACAGGGGCTATGACAACACCTTC.

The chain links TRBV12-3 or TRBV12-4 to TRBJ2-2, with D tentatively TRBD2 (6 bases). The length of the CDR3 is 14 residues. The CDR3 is CACRPGLKPGELFF. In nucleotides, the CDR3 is TGTGCATGCAGACCGGGACTGAAGCCCGGGGAGCTGTTTTTT.

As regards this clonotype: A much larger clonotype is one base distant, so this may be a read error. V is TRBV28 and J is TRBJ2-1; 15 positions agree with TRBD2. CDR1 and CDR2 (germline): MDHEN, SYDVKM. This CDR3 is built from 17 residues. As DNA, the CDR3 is TGTGCCAACAGTTCCGGGACTAGCGGGGGGCGCAACAATGAGCAGTTCTTC. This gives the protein CANSSGTSGGRNNEQFF. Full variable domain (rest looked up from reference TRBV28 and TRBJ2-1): DVKVTQSSRYLVKRTGEKVFLECVQDMDHENMFWYRQDPGLGLRLIYFSYDVKMKEKGDIPEGYSVSREKKERFSLILESASTNQTSMYLCANSSGTSGGRNNEQFFGPGTRLTVL.

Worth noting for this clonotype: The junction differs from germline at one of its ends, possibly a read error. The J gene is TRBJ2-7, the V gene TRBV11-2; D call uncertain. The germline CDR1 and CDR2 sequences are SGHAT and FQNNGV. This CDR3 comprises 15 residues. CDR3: CANNLDPQRSCEQYF. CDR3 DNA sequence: TGTGCCAACAACTTAGATCCCCAGAGGTCCTGCGAGCAGTACTTC.

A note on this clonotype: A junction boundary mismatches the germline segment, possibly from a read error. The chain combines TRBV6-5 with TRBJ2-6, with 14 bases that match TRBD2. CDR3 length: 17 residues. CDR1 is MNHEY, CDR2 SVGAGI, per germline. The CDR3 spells CASSYGTSGSGANALTF. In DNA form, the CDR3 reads TGTGCCAGCAGTTACGGGACTAGCGGGAGCGGGGCCAACGCCCTGACTTTC.

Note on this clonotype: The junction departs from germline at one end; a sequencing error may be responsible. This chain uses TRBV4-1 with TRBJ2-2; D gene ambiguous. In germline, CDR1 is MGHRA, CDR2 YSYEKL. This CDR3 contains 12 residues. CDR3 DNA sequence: TGCGCAAGCAGCCGGATCGGCGGGGAGCTGTTTTTT. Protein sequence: CASSRIGGELFF.

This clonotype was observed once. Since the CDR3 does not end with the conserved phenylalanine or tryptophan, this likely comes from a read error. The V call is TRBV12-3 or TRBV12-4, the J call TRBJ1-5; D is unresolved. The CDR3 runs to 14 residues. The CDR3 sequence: CASSFLDLNHPQHY. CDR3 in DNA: TGTGCCAGCAGTTTCCTAGACCTCAATCATCCCCAGCATTAT.

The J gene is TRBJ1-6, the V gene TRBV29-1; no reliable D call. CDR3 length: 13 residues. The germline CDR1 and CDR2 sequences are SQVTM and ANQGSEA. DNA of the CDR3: TGCATCGCTGGGATAGAACCTAATTCACCCCTCCACTTT. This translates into CIAGIEPNSPLHF.

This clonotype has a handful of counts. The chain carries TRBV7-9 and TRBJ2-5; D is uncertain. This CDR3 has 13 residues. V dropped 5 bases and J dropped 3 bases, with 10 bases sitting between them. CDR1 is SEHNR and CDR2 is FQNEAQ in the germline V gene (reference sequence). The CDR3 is CASSRSMKETQYF. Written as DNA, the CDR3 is TGTGCCAGCAGCCGCTCAATGAAAGAGACCCAGTACTTC. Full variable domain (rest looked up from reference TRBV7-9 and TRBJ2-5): DTGVSQNPRHKITKRGQNVTFRCDPISEHNRLYWYRQTLGQGPEFLTYFQNEAQLEKSRLLSDRFSAERPKGSFSTLEIQRTEQGDSAMYLCASSRSMKETQYFGPGTRLLVL.

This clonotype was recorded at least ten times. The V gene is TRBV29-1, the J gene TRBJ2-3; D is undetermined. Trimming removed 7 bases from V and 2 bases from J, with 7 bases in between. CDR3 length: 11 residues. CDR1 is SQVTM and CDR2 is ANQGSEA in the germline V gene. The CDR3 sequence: CSGQYTDTQYF. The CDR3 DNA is TGCAGCGGCCAGTACACAGATACGCAGTATTTT.

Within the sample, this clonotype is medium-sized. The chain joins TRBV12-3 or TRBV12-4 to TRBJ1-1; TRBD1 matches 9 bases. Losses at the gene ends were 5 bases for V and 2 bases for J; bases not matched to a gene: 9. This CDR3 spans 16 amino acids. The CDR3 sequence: CASSPYLDRGNTEAFF. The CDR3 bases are TGTGCCAGCAGTCCCTACCTGGACAGGGGAAACACTGAAGCTTTCTTT.

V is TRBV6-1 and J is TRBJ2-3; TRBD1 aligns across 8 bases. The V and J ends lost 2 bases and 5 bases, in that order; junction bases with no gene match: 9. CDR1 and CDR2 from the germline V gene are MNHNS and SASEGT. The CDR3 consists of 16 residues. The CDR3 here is CASSERRTGRIDTQYF. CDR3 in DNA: TGTGCCAGCAGTGAACGTCGGACAGGGCGTATAGATACGCAGTATTTT.

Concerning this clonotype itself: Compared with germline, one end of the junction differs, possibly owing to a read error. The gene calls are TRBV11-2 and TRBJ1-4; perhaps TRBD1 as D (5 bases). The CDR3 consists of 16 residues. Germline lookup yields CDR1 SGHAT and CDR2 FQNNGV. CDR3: CASSLQGKVQDEKLCF. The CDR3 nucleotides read TGTGCCAGCAGCCTTCAGGGCAAGGTGCAGGACGAAAAACTGTGTTTT.